The rows below give T cell receptor beta chains drawn from one sample of a study of long-term antiretroviral therapy in people with HIV. Clones were sequenced by immunoSEQ multiplex PCR, and TCRdb holds only the in-frame ones, with some missing. The sample yields 25,000 to 35,000 clones, approximately 88% seen once. Sequencing used unsorted PBMCs, obtained nearly 2.9 years after starting antiretroviral therapy. The source of these receptors is a young man with HIV. CDR3s include the opening cysteine and the closing phenylalanine or tryptophan. Fields, in order: V gene, J gene, clone size, D gene, CDR3 DNA, CDR3 protein. D genes are given only for firm matches. Only part of the rows carry a size: once, few, many, or a class if the clone is expanded.

TRBV10-3	TRBJ2-2	.	.	TGTGCCATCAGTGAGTCGAAGTCTGGCGTCGCGAACACCGGGGAGCTGTTTTTT	CAISESKSGVANTGELFF
TRBV29-1	TRBJ1-3	.	TRBD1	TGCAGCGCATCTGGACAGGGAAGTAACACCATATATTTT	CSASGQGSNTIYF
TRBV18	TRBJ2-3	once	TRBD2	TGTGCCAGCTCACCCCGGACTAGCGGGGTGGGGACAGATACGCAGTATTTT	CASSPRTSGVGTDTQYF
TRBV27	TRBJ1-3	.	TRBD1	TGTGCCAGCAGTTTAAACATCGGACAGGCTGCGGGCACTGAGTGGGCGAAAGGAAACACCATATATTTT	CASSLNIGQAAGTEWAKGNTIYF
TRBV2	TRBJ1-6	few	.	TGTGCCAGCAGTGAGGACAAAATATTTAATTCACCCCTCCACTTT	CASSEDKIFNSPLHF
TRBV19	TRBJ1-5	once	.	TGTGCCAGTAGTATAGACTCCTATCAGCCCCAGCATTTT	CASSIDSYQPQHF
TRBV7-8	TRBJ2-1	.	.	TGTGCCAGCAGCTCCAGGGTGACCTACAATGAGCAGTTCTTC	CASSSRVTYNEQFF
TRBV19	TRBJ2-2	.	.	TGTGCCAGTAGATCCGGGACCGGGAACACCGGGGAGCTGTTTTTT	CASRSGTGNTGELFF
TRBV2	TRBJ1-2	.	TRBD1	TGTGCCAGCAGACCGGGACAGGGCGCTGCGTACTATGGCTACACCTTC	CASRPGQGAAYYGYTF
TRBV11-2	TRBJ2-6	.	TRBD1	TGTGCCAGCAGCTTAGGGACAGGGGGGAGCTCTGGGGCCAACGTCCTGACTTTC	CASSLGTGGSSGANVLTF
TRBV7-6	TRBJ2-7	once	.	TGTGCCAGCAGCTTAGACAGTCTAGGTCTCAACGAGCAGTACTTC	CASSLDSLGLNEQYF
TRBV12-5	TRBJ1-3	.	.	TGTGCTAGTGGTTTGGGGGGGACTGGAAACACCATATATTTT	CASGLGGTGNTIYF
TRBV27	TRBJ2-3	medium-sized	.	TGTGCCAGCAGTTATACAGGGTTCGGCGCAGATACGCAGTATTTT	CASSYTGFGADTQYF
TRBV5-4	TRBJ2-2	.	TRBD2	TGTGCCAGCAGCCCGCCTGGGGCGGGAGCGATCACCGGGGAGCTGTTTTTT	CASSPPGAGAITGELFF
TRBV30	TRBJ1-5	.	.	TGTGCCTGGAGTGTAGCGGGGTTCGGGGTTAGCAATCAGCCCCAGCATTTT	CAWSVAGFGVSNQPQHF
TRBV10-3	TRBJ1-5	.	.	TGTGCCATCAGCCCATTCACCAATCAGCCCCAGCATTTT	CAISPFTNQPQHF
TRBV25-1	TRBJ1-6	.	.	TGTGCCAGCAGCCTCGGGCCTCCTACCCCTTCACCCCTCCACTTT	CASSLGPPTPSPLHF
TRBV4-2	TRBJ2-1	.	.	TGTGCCAGCAGCCAAGAGTTCCACAATGAGCAGTTCTTC	CASSQEFHNEQFF
TRBV28	TRBJ2-5	.	.	TGTGCCAGCAGTTTTGTCGTACAACAAGAGACCCAGTACTTC	CASSFVVQQETQYF
TRBV5-4	TRBJ1-5	.	.	TGTGCCAGCAGCTTGGACCCGAGCAATCAGCCCCAGCATTTT	CASSLDPSNQPQHF
TRBV30	TRBJ2-7	.	.	TGTGCCTGGAGTGCCGGTTTGGGGGCCGCAGGGGGGGAGCAGTACTTC	CAWSAGLGAAGGEQYF
TRBV9	TRBJ2-7	once	TRBD2	TGTGCCAGCAGCTCCCAAGGGCTAGCGGGCTACGAGCAGTACTTC	CASSSQGLAGYEQYF
TRBV13	TRBJ1-2	few	.	TGTGCCAGCTTCTACCTGGGGGCGCGCTATGGCTACACCTTC	CASFYLGARYGYTF
TRBV7-2	TRBJ2-4	.	.	TGTGCCAGCAGCTCCCTGCGGAGACAGGCCAAAAACATTCAGTACTTC	CASSSLRRQAKNIQYF
TRBV28	TRBJ1-5	few	.	TGTGCCAGCAGTTTAATTAAGTTAAGAGGCAATCAGCCCCAGCATTTT	CASSLIKLRGNQPQHF
TRBV2	TRBJ2-5	.	TRBD2	TGTGCCAGCAAGGTTGGGCTAGCGGGGGGATCACCCCAGGAGACCCAGTACTTC	CASKVGLAGGSPQETQYF
TRBV28	TRBJ2-1	.	.	TGTGCCAGTCTGACTAGCTACAATGAGCAGTTCTTC	CASLTSYNEQFF